Only a few counts were recorded for the clone carrying this TCR beta chain. Symptom resolution, clearance, or two negative PCRs marked the recovered donors of Cohort 3. The sample originates from a study of blood T cell repertoires in COVID-19. The overall study: The cDNA or gDNA used as material had been derived from T cells, B-cell-depleted T cells, or PBMCs.

V dropped 0 bases and J dropped 8 bases, with 5 bases sitting between them. Germline-derived CDR1 and CDR2 are SGHRS and YFSETQ. The CDR3 has 11 residues. Sequencing used immunoSEQ multiplex PCR; TCRdb keeps in-frame clones, though not all of them. There are fewer than 400,000 clones in the sample; 80% to 90% occur only once, and 2.2% lies in the top ten. Input material: PBMCs or T cells enriched from blood (not recorded which). The gene calls are TRBV5-1 and TRBJ1-2; D is ambiguous. The receptor's source is a man aged 25-45 years who had recovered from COVID-19. The CDR3 protein is CASSLGLGYTF. The CDR3 DNA reads as TGCGCCAGCAGCTTGGGGCTGGGCTACACCTTC.